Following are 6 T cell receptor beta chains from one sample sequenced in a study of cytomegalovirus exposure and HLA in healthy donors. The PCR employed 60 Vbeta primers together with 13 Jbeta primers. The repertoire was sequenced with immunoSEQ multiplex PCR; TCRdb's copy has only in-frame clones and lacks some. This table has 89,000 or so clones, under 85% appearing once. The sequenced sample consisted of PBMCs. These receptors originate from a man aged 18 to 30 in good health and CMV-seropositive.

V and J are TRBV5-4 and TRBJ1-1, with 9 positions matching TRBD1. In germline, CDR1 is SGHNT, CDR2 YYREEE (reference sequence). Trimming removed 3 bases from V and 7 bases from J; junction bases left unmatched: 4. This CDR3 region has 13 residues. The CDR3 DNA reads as TGTGCCAGCAGCTCGGGACAGGGTAGTGAAGCTTTCTTT. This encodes CASSSGQGSEAFF.

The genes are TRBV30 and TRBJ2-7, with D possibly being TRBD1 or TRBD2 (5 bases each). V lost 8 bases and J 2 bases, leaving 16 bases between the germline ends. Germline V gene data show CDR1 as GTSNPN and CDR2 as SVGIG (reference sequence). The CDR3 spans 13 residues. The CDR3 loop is CAGTQGVTYEQYF. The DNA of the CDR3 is TGTGCCGGGACGCAAGGGGTTACCTACGAGCAGTACTTC.

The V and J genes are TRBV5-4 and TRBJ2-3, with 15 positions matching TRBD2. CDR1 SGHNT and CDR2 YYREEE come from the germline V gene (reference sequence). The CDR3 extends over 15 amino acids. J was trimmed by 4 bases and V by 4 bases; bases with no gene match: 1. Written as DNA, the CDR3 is TGTGCCAGCAGCAGGACTAGCGGGGGGGCAGATACGCAGTATTTT. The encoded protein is CASSRTSGGADTQYF. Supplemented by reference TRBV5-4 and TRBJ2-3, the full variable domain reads ETGVTQSPTHLIKTRGQQVTLRCSSQSGHNTVSWYQQALGQGPQFIFQYYREEENGRGNFPPRFSGLQFPNYSSELNVNALELDDSALYLCASSRTSGGADTQYFGPGTRLTVL.

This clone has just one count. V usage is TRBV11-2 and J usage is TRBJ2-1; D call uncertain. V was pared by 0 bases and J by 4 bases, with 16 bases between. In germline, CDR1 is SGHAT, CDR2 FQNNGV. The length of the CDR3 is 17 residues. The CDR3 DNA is TGTGCCAGCAGCTTAGAGGAGAGTGCGGTCCGTTACAATGAGCAGTTCTTC. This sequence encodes CASSLEESAVRYNEQFF.

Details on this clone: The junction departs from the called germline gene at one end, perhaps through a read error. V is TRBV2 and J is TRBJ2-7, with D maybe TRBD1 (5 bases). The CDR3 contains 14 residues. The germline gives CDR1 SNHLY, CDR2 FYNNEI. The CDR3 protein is CASSEQLPGRGSRF. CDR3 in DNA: TGTGCCAGCAGTGAACAGCTCCCGGGTAGGGGATCACGATTC.

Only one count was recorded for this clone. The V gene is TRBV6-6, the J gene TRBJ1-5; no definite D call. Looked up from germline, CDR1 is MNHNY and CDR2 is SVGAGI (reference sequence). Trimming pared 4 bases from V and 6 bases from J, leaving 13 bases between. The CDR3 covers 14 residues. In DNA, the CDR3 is TGTGCCAGCAGTTCACGTGGAGGGATTCAGCCCCAGCATTTT. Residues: CASSSRGGIQPQHF.